The 31 T cell receptor beta chains below come from one sample, sequenced in a study of CD8+CD57+ T cells in acquired aplastic anemia (dated 2018 in TCRdb). Patients chosen for sequencing had shown expansion of CD8+CD57+ cells by flow cytometry. TCRdb lists the instrument as Illumina HiSeq 2000. Genomic DNA was used as template for profiling of TCR beta VDJ combinations and CDR3 sequences. TCRdb took the public reads, trimmed them with fastp at Q25, ran MiXCR for clone calling and kept in-frame beta chains. Each entry is one CDR3 protein sequence, shown with its most common DNA and genes. The sample includes hundreds of thousands of distinct CDR3 sequences, with over 40% observed a single time. Of the sample, 15% to 20% is held by the ten largest clones. Sequenced input: sorted CD4+, CD8+, or CD8+CD57+ T cells (not recorded which) from PBMCs. All receptors derive from a human donor with aplastic anemia.

Concerning this clonotype: A read error is possible here, since a much larger clone lies one base away. The chain uses TRBV29-1 and TRBJ2-3; D may be TRBD1 (5 bases). The DNA end lines up better with TRBJ1-5; the J call may be wrong. The CDR3 totals 13 residues. Germline-derived CDR1 and CDR2 are SQVTM and ANQGSEA. CDR3 protein: CSVVSGGLDTQHF. The CDR3 nucleotides read TGCAGCGTCGTTAGCGGGGGGTTAGATACGCAGCATTTT.

The chain employs TRBV5-1 and TRBJ2-1, with TRBD2 identical over 10 bases. The V gene's germline CDR1 is SGHRS and CDR2 YFSETQ. The CDR3 length is 16 residues. The V and J ends lost 2 bases and 1 base, in that order; junction bases with no gene match: 3. The CDR3 sequence is CASSLGTSVSYNEQFF. The CDR3 region has the DNA TGCGCCAGCAGCTTAGGGACTAGCGTTTCCTACAATGAGCAGTTCTTC.

The chain employs TRBV15 and TRBJ2-7; no reliable D call. Per the germline V gene, CDR1 is LNHNV and CDR2 is YYDKDF (reference sequence). V lost 0 bases and J lost 2, with 5 bases in between. The CDR3 covers 13 residues. For the CDR3, the DNA is TGTGCCACCAGCAGAGATTTGACCTACGAGCAGTACTTC. Protein product: CATSRDLTYEQYF.

Comments on this clonotype: Given a much more abundant clone one base away, this may be a read error. The V and J genes are TRBV5-1 and TRBJ1-5, with 7 nucleotides matching TRBD1. CDR1 is SGHRS and CDR2 is YFSETQ in the germline V gene. V lost 4 bases to trimming and J lost 7 bases; unmatched junction nucleotides: 11. This CDR3 has 15 amino acids. The CDR3 loop is CASSTTTGPKQPQHF. The CDR3 DNA reads as TGCGCCAGCAGCACCACGACAGGGCCCAAGCAGCCCCAGCATTTT.

Concerning this clonotype: Here the CDR3 omits its conserved ending phenylalanine or tryptophan, so a read error is the likely source. The DNA is omitted, as the CDR3 cannot be located on it reliably, and the CDR3 follows TCRdb's listing. The chain carries TRBV5-1 and TRBJ1-3; TRBD1, the D gene given by the table, was not confirmed from the DNA. The CDR3 sequence runs 9 residues, both termini included. Germline CDR1 SGHRS, CDR2 YFSETQ. The CDR3: CASSTGVSL.

The table lists this clonotype with many counts. This chain joins TRBV15 and TRBJ1-5, with D perhaps TRBD1 (6 bases). The germline V and J ends were trimmed by 0 bases and 5 bases, with 11 bases remaining between them. The CDR3 is 15 amino acids. In germline, CDR1 is LNHNV, CDR2 YYDKDF (reference sequence). CDR3 protein: CATSREGQSYQPQHF. The CDR3 region has the DNA TGTGCCACCAGCAGAGAAGGACAGAGTTATCAGCCCCAGCATTTT.

The V gene is TRBV2, the J gene TRBJ1-6; possible D gene TRBD1, 5 bases. The CDR3 has 15 residues. V was clipped by 4 bases and J by 10 bases, with 17 bases between them. Germline V gives CDR1 SNHLY, CDR2 FYNNEI. The CDR3 DNA reads as TGTGCCAGCAGTGGGAGCCAGGGAGGCCGGTCACCCCTCCACTTT. It encodes CASSGSQGGRSPLHF.

This clonotype was counted many times. This chain connects TRBV10-2 to TRBJ1-5, with 8 nucleotides matching TRBD1. V was clipped by 5 bases and J by 5 bases; unmatched bases: 2. The CDR3 contains 13 residues. Germline-derived CDR1 and CDR2 are WSHSY and SAAADI. CDR3 protein: CASSYRGDQPQHF. In DNA, the CDR3 is TGCGCCAGCAGTTACAGGGGGGATCAGCCCCAGCATTTT.

The sample holds many counts of this clonotype. The chain has TRBV15 and TRBJ2-7; TRBD1 aligns across 7 bases. With V trimmed by 3 bases and J by 0 bases, 8 bases remained unmatched. The length of the CDR3 is 16 residues. Germline assignment: CDR1 LNHNV and CDR2 YYDKDF (reference sequence). The CDR3 spells CATSRDRDSFSYEQYF. The DNA for the CDR3 is TGTGCCACCAGCAGGGACCGGGACAGCTTCTCCTACGAGCAGTACTTC.

The chain recombines TRBV10-3 with TRBJ2-7; 11 bases agree with TRBD1. This CDR3 comprises 16 residues. The germline V gene has CDR1 ENHRY and CDR2 SYGVKD. The V segment lost 5 bases and the J segment 6 bases; nucleotides outside the gene matches: 12. The CDR3 sequence is CAISQTLGQGGVEQYF. The CDR3 bases are TGTGCCATCAGTCAGACCCTGGGACAGGGGGGCGTCGAGCAGTACTTC.

The V and J genes are TRBV7-8 and TRBJ1-2, with 9 nucleotides matching TRBD1. V was pared by 5 bases and J by 3 bases, with 10 bases of the junction left unmatched. This CDR3 is built from 16 residues. Germline lookup yields CDR1 SGHVS and CDR2 FQNEAQ. This CDR3 reads CASSPRTGAGDYGYTF. The CDR3 DNA follows: TGTGCCAGCAGCCCCCGGACAGGGGCTGGTGACTATGGCTACACCTTC.

The V gene is TRBV7-8, the J gene TRBJ2-6; D is unresolved. Trimming stripped 6 bases from V and 2 bases from J, with 8 bases between. Germline assignment: CDR1 SGHVS and CDR2 FQNEAQ. The CDR3 extends over 14 amino acids. The DNA of the CDR3 is TGTGCCAGCAGTTCGAGAACTGGGGCCAACGTCCTGACTTTC. Translated, it gives CASSSRTGANVLTF.

Note on this clonotype: At one of its ends the junction is not consistent with the germline gene, which may arise from a read error. This CDR3 reads CASSQKGVWYSPLHF. The CDR3 DNA is TGTGCCAGCAGTCAGAAGGGAGTATGGTATTCACCCCTCCACTTT. The genes are TRBV10-3 and TRBJ1-6, with D hard to call. The germline CDR1 and CDR2 sequences are ENHRY and SYGVKD. This CDR3 spans 15 amino acids.

Here the CDR3 reads CASSDPGAEFSHSNQPQHF. The CDR3 DNA follows: TGTGCCAGCAGTGACCCCGGGGCGGAGTTCAGCCATAGCAATCAGCCCCAGCATTTT. The rearrangement links TRBV2 to TRBJ1-5, with TRBD1 as a possible D gene (5 bases). CDR1 is SNHLY and CDR2 is FYNNEI in the germline V gene. V lost 3 bases and J 0 bases, leaving 21 bases between the germline ends. The CDR3 consists of 19 residues.

This clonotype was observed at least ten times. The chain combines TRBV5-1 with TRBJ2-2, with D possibly called TRBD1 or TRBD2 (7 bases each). This CDR3 has 17 amino acids. CDR1 is SGHRS, CDR2 YFSETQ, per germline. Trimming took off 4 bases at V and 3 bases at J, with 19 bases between the two ends. CDR3 protein: CASSPGLAGGDTGELFF. The CDR3 DNA reads TGCGCCAGCAGCCCTGGTCTGGCAGGGGGGGACACCGGGGAGCTGTTTTTT.

Remarks on this clonotype: This may come from a read error, since a much larger clone is one base off. The chain employs TRBV5-1 and TRBJ2-2, with D possibly matching TRBD1 (6 bases). The CDR3 is made up of 14 amino acids. Germline CDR1 SGHRS, CDR2 YFSETQ. The CDR3 is CANSLRTEPGELFF. As DNA, the CDR3 is TGCGCCAACAGCTTGAGGACAGAACCCGGGGAGCTGTTTTTT. Full variable domain (outside the CDR3, taken from reference TRBV5-1 and TRBJ2-2): KAGVTQTPRYLIKTRGQQVTLSCSPISGHRSVSWYQQTPGQGLQFLFEYFSETQRNKGNFPGRFSGRQFSNSRSEMNVSTLELGDSALYLCANSLRTEPGELFFGEGSRLTVL.

At least ten counts were recorded for this clonotype. The chain is built from TRBV19 and TRBJ1-6; D call uncertain. Deletions cut 3 bases from V and 7 bases from J, with 10 bases between. This CDR3 spans 14 amino acids. In germline, CDR1 is LNHDA, CDR2 SQIVND (reference sequence). CDR3 loop: CASSMMFENSPLHF. The CDR3 DNA reads TGTGCCAGTAGTATGATGTTTGAGAATTCACCCCTCCACTTT. Full variable domain (rest looked up from reference TRBV19 and TRBJ1-6): DGGITQSPKYLFRKEGQNVTLSCEQNLNHDAMYWYRQDPGQGLRLIYYSQIVNDFQKGDIAEGYSVSREKKESFPLTVTSAQKNPTAFYLCASSMMFENSPLHFGNGTRLTVT.

The chain links TRBV18 to TRBJ1-6, with unresolved D. CDR3 size: 15 residues. CDR1 KGHSH and CDR2 LQKENI come from the germline V gene. Trimming removed 3 bases from V and 9 bases from J, with 15 bases in between. Here the CDR3 reads CASSPSEGKSSPLHF. The DNA of the CDR3 is TGTGCCAGCTCACCGTCCGAGGGAAAGAGTTCACCCCTCCACTTT. The variable domain in full, completed from reference TRBV18 and TRBJ1-6, reads NAGVMQNPRHLVRRRGQEARLRCSPMKGHSHVYWYRQLPEEGLKFMVYLQKENIIDESGMPKERFSAEFPKEGPSILRIQQVVRGDSAAYFCASSPSEGKSSPLHFGNGTRLTVT.

Concerning this clonotype itself: A read error may account for a junction end that differs from germline. The rearrangement links TRBV7-9 to TRBJ1-6; D call uncertain. The germline V gene has CDR1 SEHNR and CDR2 FQNEAQ (reference sequence). There are 14 residues in the CDR3. CDR3 amino acids: CASSLANGNSPLRF. DNA of the CDR3: TGTGCCAGCAGCTTAGCGAACGGCAATTCACCCCTCCGCTTT.

This chain uses TRBV5-1 with TRBJ2-5; perhaps TRBD2 as D (7 bases). Germline V gives CDR1 SGHRS, CDR2 YFSETQ. The V end was cut by 4 bases, the J end by 1 base, with 17 bases between. The CDR3 length is 16 residues. The CDR3 here is CASSPRGGGFQETQYF. The CDR3 DNA reads as TGCGCCAGCAGCCCTAGAGGGGGGGGGTTCCAAGAGACCCAGTACTTC.

As regards this clonotype: A junction end diverges from the germline sequence, so it may reflect a read error. The chain is built from TRBV6-1 and TRBJ1-2; 10 positions agree with TRBD1. This CDR3 region has 13 residues. Germline CDR1 and CDR2: MNHNS and SASEGT. CDR3 in amino acids: CASSVSGTGESAF. In nucleotides, the CDR3 is TGTGCCAGCAGCGTTTCCGGGACAGGGGAGTCTGCCTTC.

As concerns this clonotype: Sequence at one end of the junction differs from germline and may be a read error. The chain links TRBV4-1 to TRBJ1-2; D is undetermined. Looked up from germline, CDR1 is MGHRA and CDR2 is YSYEKL. The CDR3 length is 15 residues. CDR3 in amino acids: CASSQVPDSRSGYTF. In DNA, the CDR3 is TGTGCCAGCAGCCAAGTTCCCGACTCCCGGTCGGGCTACACCTTC.

This clonotype turned up a few times. The chain uses TRBV7-6 and TRBJ2-7, with D perhaps matching TRBD1 (6 bases). From germline, CDR1 is SGHVS and CDR2 FNYEAQ. CDR3 length: 15 residues. The V gene lost 5 bases and the J gene lost 3 bases, with 17 bases spanning the gap. CDR3 coding DNA: TGTGCCAGCAGCGAATGGGACACGGACATCTACGAGCAGTACTTC. Translation gives CASSEWDTDIYEQYF. Combining the CDR3 with reference TRBV7-6 and TRBJ2-7 gives the whole variable domain GAGVSQSPRYKVTKRGQDVALRCDPISGHVSLYWYRQALGQGPEFLTYFNYEAQQDKSGLPNDRFSAERPEGSISTLTIQRTEQRDSAMYRCASSEWDTDIYEQYFGPGTRLTVT.

This rearrangement joins TRBV7-8 to TRBJ2-3, with D possibly being TRBD2 (5 bases). Germline V CDR1 and CDR2: SGHVS, FQNEAQ. This CDR3 is 14 amino acids long. Trimming stripped 2 bases from V and 3 bases from J, with 9 bases between. The CDR3 DNA reads as TGTGCCAGCAGCTTATCGGGGAGAACAGATACGCAGTATTTT. Protein: CASSLSGRTDTQYF.

This clonotype was detected many times. This sequence joins TRBV2 and TRBJ1-5; 11 nucleotides align to TRBD1. J lost 6 bases, V lost 6 bases, and 7 bases had no gene match. The length of the CDR3 is 15 residues. The V gene's germline CDR1 is SNHLY and CDR2 FYNNEI. CDR3 sequence reads: CASRSGQGERQPQHF. The DNA for the CDR3 is TGTGCCAGCAGATCGGGACAGGGGGAACGTCAGCCCCAGCATTTT.

A few counts support this clonotype. This chain uses TRBV6-4 with TRBJ2-2, with a tentative D call TRBD2 (6 bases). Germline CDR1 MRHNA, CDR2 SNTAGT. V was cut by 1 base and J by 1 base, with 10 bases left in between. The CDR3 sequence is 16 residues long. The CDR3 spells CASSDFLRGNTGELFF. The CDR3 DNA reads as TGTGCCAGCAGTGACTTTTTGCGGGGGAACACCGGGGAGCTGTTTTTT.

The chain is built from TRBV19 and TRBJ2-2; D tentatively fits TRBD1 or TRBD2 (6 bases each). V was pared by 5 bases and J by 6 bases, with 19 bases between. CDR3 size: 16 residues. Germline V gene data show CDR1 as LNHDA and CDR2 as SQIVND (reference sequence). CDR3 DNA: TGTGCCAGTAGTCCCCTTCGGGGGCGTTACTCCGGGGAGCTGTTTTTT. Its protein is CASSPLRGRYSGELFF.

The chain employs TRBV11-2 and TRBJ2-7; maybe TRBD2 (6 bases). Per germline, CDR1 SGHAT and CDR2 FQNNGV. Trimming cost V 1 base and J 3 bases, with 10 bases left between them. This CDR3 spans 14 amino acids. The chain's CDR3 is CASSLGSGVYEQYF. CDR3 nucleotides: TGTGCCAGCAGCTTAGGGTCGGGAGTCTACGAGCAGTACTTC.

The genes are TRBV19 and TRBJ1-4; 7 bases map to TRBD1. J lost 4 bases, V lost 5 bases, and 7 bases had no gene match. Germline CDR1 is LNHDA and CDR2 is SQIVND (reference sequence). The CDR3 covers 15 residues. The CDR3 DNA reads as TGTGCCAGTAGTCCCGTGGGGACAGTTAATGAAAAACTGTTTTTT. It codes for CASSPVGTVNEKLFF.

This clonotype was observed a few times. This chain joins TRBV14 and TRBJ2-1; D unclear. Trimming pared 8 bases from V and 6 bases from J, leaving 20 bases between. Germline V gives CDR1 SGHDN, CDR2 FVKESK. The CDR3 spans 15 residues. This chain's CDR3 is CASSYLDARSNEQFF. In DNA, the CDR3 is TGTGCCAGCTCATACCTTGATGCGCGTAGCAATGAGCAGTTCTTC. Full variable domain (missing parts from reference TRBV14 and TRBJ2-1): EAGVTQFPSHSVIEKGQTVTLRCDPISGHDNLYWYRRVMGKEIKFLLHFVKESKQDESGMPNNRFLAERTGGTYSTLKVQPAELEDSGVYFCASSYLDARSNEQFFGPGTRLTVL.

This clonotype was seen a few times. This may come from a read error, since a much larger clone is one base off. The chain recombines TRBV6-4 with TRBJ2-5, with D tentatively TRBD1 (6 bases). Germline CDR1 MRHNA, CDR2 SNTAGT. The CDR3 runs 12 residues. This CDR3 reads CASHGQQETQCF. In DNA form, the CDR3 reads TGTGCCAGCCATGGACAGCAAGAGACCCAGTGCTTC.